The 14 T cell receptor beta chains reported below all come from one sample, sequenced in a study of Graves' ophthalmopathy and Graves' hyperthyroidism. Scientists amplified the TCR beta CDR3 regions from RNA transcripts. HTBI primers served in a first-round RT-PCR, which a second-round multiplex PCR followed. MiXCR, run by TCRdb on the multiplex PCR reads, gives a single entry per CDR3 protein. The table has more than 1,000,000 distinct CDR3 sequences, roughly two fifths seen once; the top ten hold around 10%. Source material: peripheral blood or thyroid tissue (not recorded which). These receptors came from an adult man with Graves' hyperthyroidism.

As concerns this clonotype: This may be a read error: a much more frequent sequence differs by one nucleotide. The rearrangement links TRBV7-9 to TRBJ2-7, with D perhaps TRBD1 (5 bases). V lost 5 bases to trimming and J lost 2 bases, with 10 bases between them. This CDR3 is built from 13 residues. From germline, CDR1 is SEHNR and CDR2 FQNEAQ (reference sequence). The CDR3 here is CASSPGFAYEQYF. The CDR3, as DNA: TGTGCCAGCAGCCCAGGGTTCGCCTACGAGCAGTACTTC.

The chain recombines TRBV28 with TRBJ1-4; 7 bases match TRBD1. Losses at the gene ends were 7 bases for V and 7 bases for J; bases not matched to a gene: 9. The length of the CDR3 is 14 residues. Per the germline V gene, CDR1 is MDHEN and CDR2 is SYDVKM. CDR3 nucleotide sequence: TGTGCCAGCACGGCAGGGGGGGCATTTGAAAAACTGTTTTTT. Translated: CASTAGGAFEKLFF.

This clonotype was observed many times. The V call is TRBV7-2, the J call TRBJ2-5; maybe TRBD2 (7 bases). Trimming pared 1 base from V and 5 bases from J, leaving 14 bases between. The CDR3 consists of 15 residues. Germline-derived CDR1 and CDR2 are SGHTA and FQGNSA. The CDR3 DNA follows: TGTGCCAGCAGCTTAGACAGGGAGGGGAGGGAGACCCAGTACTTC. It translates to CASSLDREGRETQYF. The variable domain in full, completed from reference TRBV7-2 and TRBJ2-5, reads GAGVSQSPSNKVTEKGKDVELRCDPISGHTALYWYRQSLGQGLEFLIYFQGNSAPDKSGLPSDRFSAERTGGSVSTLTIQRTQQEDSAVYLCASSLDREGRETQYFGPGTRLLVL.

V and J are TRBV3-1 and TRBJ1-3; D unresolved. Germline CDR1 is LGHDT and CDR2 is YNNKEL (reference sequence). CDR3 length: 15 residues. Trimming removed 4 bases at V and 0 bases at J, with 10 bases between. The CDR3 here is CASSRDFFSGNTIYF. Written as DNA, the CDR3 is TGTGCCAGCAGCCGGGATTTCTTCTCTGGAAACACCATATATTTT.

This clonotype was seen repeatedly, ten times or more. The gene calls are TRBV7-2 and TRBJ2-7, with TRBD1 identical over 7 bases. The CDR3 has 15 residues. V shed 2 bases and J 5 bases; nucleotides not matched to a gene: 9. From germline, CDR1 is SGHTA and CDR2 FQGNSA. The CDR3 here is CASSLLGKGGNEQYF. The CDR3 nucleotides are TGTGCCAGCAGCTTATTAGGAAAAGGGGGCAACGAGCAGTACTTC.

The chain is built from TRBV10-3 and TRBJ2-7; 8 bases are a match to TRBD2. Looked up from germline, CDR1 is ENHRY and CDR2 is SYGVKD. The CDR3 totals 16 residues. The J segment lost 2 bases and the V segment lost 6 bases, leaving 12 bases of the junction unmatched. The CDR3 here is CAISSSSGTYPYEQYF. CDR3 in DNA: TGTGCCATCAGCTCAAGTAGCGGGACCTACCCCTACGAGCAGTACTTC.

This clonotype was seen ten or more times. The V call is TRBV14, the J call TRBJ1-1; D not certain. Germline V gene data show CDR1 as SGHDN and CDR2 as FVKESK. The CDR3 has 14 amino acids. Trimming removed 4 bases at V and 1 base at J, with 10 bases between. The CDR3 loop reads CASSPRRKNTEAFF. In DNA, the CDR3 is TGTGCCAGCAGCCCGCGACGGAAGAACACTGAAGCTTTCTTT. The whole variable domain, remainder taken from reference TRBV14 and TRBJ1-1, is EAGVTQFPSHSVIEKGQTVTLRCDPISGHDNLYWYRRVMGKEIKFLLHFVKESKQDESGMPNNRFLAERTGGTYSTLKVQPAELEDSGVYFCASSPRRKNTEAFFGQGTRLTVV.

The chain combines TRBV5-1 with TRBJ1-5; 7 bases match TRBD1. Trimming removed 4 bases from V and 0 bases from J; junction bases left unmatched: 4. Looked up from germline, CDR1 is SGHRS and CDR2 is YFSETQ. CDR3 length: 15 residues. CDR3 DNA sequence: TGCGCCAGCAGCCGAGGGGGCAGTAGCAATCAGCCCCAGCATTTT. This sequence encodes CASSRGGSSNQPQHF. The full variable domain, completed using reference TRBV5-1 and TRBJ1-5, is KAGVTQTPRYLIKTRGQQVTLSCSPISGHRSVSWYQQTPGQGLQFLFEYFSETQRNKGNFPGRFSGRQFSNSRSEMNVSTLELGDSALYLCASSRGGSSNQPQHFGDGTRLSIL.

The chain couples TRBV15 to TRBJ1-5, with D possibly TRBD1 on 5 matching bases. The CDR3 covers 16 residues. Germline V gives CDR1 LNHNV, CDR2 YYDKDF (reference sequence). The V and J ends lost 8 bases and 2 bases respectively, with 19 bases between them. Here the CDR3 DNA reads TGTGCCACCGGGAACGGGGCAGGGTTGGGCAATCAGCCCCAGCATTTT. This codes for CATGNGAGLGNQPQHF.

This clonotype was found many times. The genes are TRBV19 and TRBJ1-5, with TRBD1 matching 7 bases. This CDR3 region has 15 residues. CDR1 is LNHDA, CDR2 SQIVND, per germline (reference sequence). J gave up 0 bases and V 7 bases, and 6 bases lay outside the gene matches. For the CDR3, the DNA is TGTGCCAGTAAGGACAGGCTCTATAGCAATCAGCCCCAGCATTTT. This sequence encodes CASKDRLYSNQPQHF.

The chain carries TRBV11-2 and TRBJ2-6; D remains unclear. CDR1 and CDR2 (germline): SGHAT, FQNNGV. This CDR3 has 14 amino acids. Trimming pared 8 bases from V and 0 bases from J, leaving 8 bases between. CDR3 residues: CASATYSGANVLTF. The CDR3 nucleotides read TGTGCCAGCGCCACTTACTCTGGGGCCAACGTCCTGACTTTC.

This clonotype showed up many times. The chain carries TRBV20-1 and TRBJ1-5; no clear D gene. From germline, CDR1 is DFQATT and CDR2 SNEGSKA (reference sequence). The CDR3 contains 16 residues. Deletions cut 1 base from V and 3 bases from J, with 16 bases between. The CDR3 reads CSARAPPGNDNQPQHF. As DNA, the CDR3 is TGCAGTGCTAGAGCTCCCCCGGGAAACGACAATCAGCCCCAGCATTTT.

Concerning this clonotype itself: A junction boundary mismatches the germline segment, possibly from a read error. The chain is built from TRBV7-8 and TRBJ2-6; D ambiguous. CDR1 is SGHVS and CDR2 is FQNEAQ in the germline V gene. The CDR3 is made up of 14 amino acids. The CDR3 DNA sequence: TGTACCAGTAGTACGGACTCTGGGGCCAACGTCCTGACTTTC. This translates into CTSSTDSGANVLTF.

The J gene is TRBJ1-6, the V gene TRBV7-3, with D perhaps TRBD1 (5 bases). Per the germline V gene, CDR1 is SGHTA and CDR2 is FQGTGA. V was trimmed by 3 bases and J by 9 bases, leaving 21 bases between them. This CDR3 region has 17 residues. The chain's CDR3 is CASSLRGPRGVGSPLHF. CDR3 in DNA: TGTGCCAGCAGCTTGAGGGGACCCCGTGGAGTTGGTTCACCCCTCCACTTT.